The next 16 T cell receptor beta chains were all read from a single sample in a study of blood T cell repertoires in COVID-19. Sequencing was performed with immunoSEQ multiplex PCR; in TCRdb, only in-frame clones are kept and a portion is missing. The table includes 100,000 or so clones, 85% detected once. The sequenced material came from peripheral blood. Every receptor here comes from a man between 45 and 60 years old with acute or convalescent COVID-19.

In this sample, this clone turned up a few times. The J gene is TRBJ2-2, the V gene TRBV7-8, with a tentative D call TRBD1 (5 bases). Germline CDR1 SGHVS, CDR2 FQNEAQ. CDR3 size: 16 residues. Trimming cost V 1 base and J 0 bases, with 9 bases left between them. CDR3 DNA sequence: TGTGCCAGCAGCTTAGGGGAAGGGGCGAACACCGGGGAGCTGTTTTTT. It translates to CASSLGEGANTGELFF.

V is TRBV14 and J is TRBJ2-3; 8 bases line up with TRBD1. V lost 3 bases, J lost 3 bases, and 5 bases stayed unmatched. Germline CDR1 reads SGHDN; CDR2 reads FVKESK. The CDR3 covers 15 residues. Here the CDR3 DNA reads TGTGCCAGCAGCCATAACAGGGGGTGGACAGATACGCAGTATTTT. It is translated as CASSHNRGWTDTQYF.

The gene calls are TRBV7-8 and TRBJ2-1; TRBD2 matches 9 bases. The V gene's germline CDR1 is SGHVS and CDR2 FQNEAQ. The CDR3 has 14 residues. Trimming took 8 bases from V and 6 from J; bases not matched to a gene: 8. CDR3 loop: CASFGAGGSNEQFF. DNA for the CDR3: TGTGCCAGCTTCGGAGCGGGGGGTTCCAATGAGCAGTTCTTC.

This chain joins TRBV27 and TRBJ2-7, with D tentatively TRBD1 (5 bases). Trimming took 2 bases from V and 2 from J, leaving 13 bases between them. Germline V gene sequence: CDR1 MNHEY, CDR2 SMNVEV (reference sequence). The CDR3 runs to 15 residues. The chain's CDR3 is CASSLGQGTPYEQYF. The CDR3 DNA reads as TGTGCCAGCAGTTTAGGGCAGGGAACCCCCTACGAGCAGTACTTC.

The V call is TRBV5-6, the J call TRBJ2-7; TRBD1 aligns across 7 bases. This CDR3 is built from 14 residues. The germline V gene encodes CDR1 SGHDT and CDR2 YYEEEE. The V and J ends lost 4 bases and 3 bases, in that order; junction bases with no gene match: 7. The CDR3 sequence is CASSLQGPSYEQYF. CDR3 DNA sequence: TGTGCCAGCAGCCTACAGGGGCCAAGCTACGAGCAGTACTTC.

CDR3 sequence (DNA): TGCGCCAGCAGCCTACGGGACTCCTCCTACGAGCAGTACTTC. Amino acids: CASSLRDSSYEQYF. The chain combines TRBV4-1 with TRBJ2-7; a weak D match, TRBD2 (6 bases). The CDR3 loop spans 14 amino acids. The germline gives CDR1 MGHRA, CDR2 YSYEKL. The V end lost 4 bases, the J end lost 0 bases, and 10 bases lay between the germline ends.

This clone was seen just once. V is TRBV5-1 and J is TRBJ2-3, with D possibly matching TRBD2 (5 bases). The V and J ends lost 0 bases and 5 bases respectively, with 16 bases between them. The CDR3 contains 16 residues. Per germline, CDR1 SGHRS and CDR2 YFSETQ. The CDR3 DNA reads TGCGCCAGCAGCTTGGTCGGGGTCCGTGGTGGAGATACGCAGTATTTT. As protein: CASSLVGVRGGDTQYF.

V usage is TRBV12-3 or TRBV12-4 and J usage is TRBJ1-1; D may be TRBD1 (5 bases). This CDR3 region has 11 residues. With 10 bases removed from V and 10 bases from J, the gap between germline ends came to 16 bases. Written as DNA, the CDR3 is TGTGCCAACAGAGAAGGAGGGGTAGCTTTCTTT. Its protein is CANREGGVAFF.

The chain links TRBV7-9 to TRBJ1-1, with 9 bases that match TRBD1. CDR1 is SEHNR and CDR2 is FQNEAQ in the germline V gene (reference sequence). The CDR3 contains 14 residues. J was trimmed by 5 bases and V by 5 bases; bases with no gene match: 6. The DNA of the CDR3 is TGTGCCAGCAGCACCGGGACAGGGATTACTGAAGCTTTCTTT. Translation gives CASSTGTGITEAFF.

The chain is built from TRBV15 and TRBJ2-6; D might be TRBD1 (6 bases). The ends were cut back, 3 bases at V and 4 bases at J, with 13 bases in the middle. CDR3 length: 16 amino acids. Germline assignment: CDR1 LNHNV and CDR2 YYDKDF (reference sequence). The DNA for the CDR3 is TGTGCCACCAGCAGGGAAACAGGGTCAGGGGCCAACGTCCTGACTTTC. It translates to CATSRETGSGANVLTF.

CDR3 protein: CASSRKIQGFHGYTF. DNA of the CDR3: TGTGCCAGCAGCCGTAAAATACAGGGATTCCATGGCTACACCTTC. This sequence joins TRBV3-1 (or the pseudogene TRBV3-2) and TRBJ1-2; possibly TRBD1 for D (6 bases). The germline gives CDR1 LGHDT, CDR2 YNNKEL (reference sequence). The V end was cut by 4 bases, the J end by 6 bases, with 18 bases between. This CDR3 contains 15 residues.

This rearrangement joins TRBV11-1 to TRBJ2-7; 7 bases fit TRBD2. CDR1 and CDR2 (germline): SGHAT, FQDESV (reference sequence). This CDR3 comprises 13 residues. V gave up 7 bases and J gave up 2 bases; unmatched junction bases: 5. The DNA for the CDR3 is TGTGCCAGCACCCCGGGAGGCACCTACGAGCAGTACTTC. Its translation: CASTPGGTYEQYF.

The chain carries TRBV11-2 and TRBJ2-3; 11 bases agree with TRBD2. This CDR3 region has 18 residues. V shed 1 base and J 2 bases; nucleotides not matched to a gene: 8. Per germline, CDR1 SGHAT and CDR2 FQNNGV. This CDR3 is CASSLASSGRPLTDTQYF. The CDR3, as DNA: TGTGCCAGCAGCTTAGCGTCTAGCGGGAGGCCGCTCACAGATACGCAGTATTTT.

The chain combines TRBV28 with TRBJ1-2; weak D call: TRBD1 (6 bases). The CDR3 consists of 11 residues. Germline assignment: CDR1 MDHEN and CDR2 SYDVKM. With 5 bases removed from V and 13 bases from J, the gap between germline ends came to 14 bases. CDR3 DNA sequence: TGTGCCAGCAGTAGGACGAGGGGGAGCACCTTC. It encodes CASSRTRGSTF.

The chain employs TRBV7-3 and TRBJ1-1; D gene uncertain. In germline, CDR1 is SGHTA, CDR2 FQGTGA. The CDR3 is 13 amino acids. V was trimmed by 2 bases and J by 3 bases, leaving 7 bases between them. The CDR3 loop is CASSLFPDTEAFF. As DNA, the CDR3 is TGTGCCAGCAGCTTATTCCCAGACACTGAAGCTTTCTTT.

This clone was detected once. The CDR3 region is CASSWAGAPTDTQYF. The CDR3 nucleotides read TGTGCCAGCAGTTGGGCAGGGGCCCCCACAGATACGCAGTATTTT. The chain joins TRBV6-5 to TRBJ2-3; D might be TRBD1 (6 bases). The V end lost 4 bases, the J end lost 2 bases, and 13 bases lay between the germline ends. This CDR3 is 15 amino acids long. The V gene's germline CDR1 is MNHEY and CDR2 SVGAGI.